A selection of T cell receptor beta chains follows, all from one sample in a study of T-cell reconstitution after alpha-beta-depleted transplantation in children. TCRdb analysed the PCR reads with MiXCR anew, one entry per CDR3 protein. The sample carries around 250,000 distinct CDR3 sequences, nearly 10% recorded once. The sequenced sample was PBMCs from the stem cell graft donor, obtained from the stem cell graft. Receptors were obtained from a human donor who donated a stem cell graft to a child with SCID. Each CDR3 is given with its conserved first and last residue. Fields, in order: V gene, D gene, J gene, clone size, CDR3 DNA, CDR3 protein. The D gene is left open where the match is weak. A clone size is listed for some rows: how often the clone was seen (once, few, many), or a class if it is expanded.

TRBV6-1	NA	TRBJ1-1	many	TGTGCCAGCAGCCTCGGACCCGCTCGTGCTGAAGCTTTCTTT	CASSLGPARAEAFF
TRBV3-1	TRBD2	TRBJ2-1	many	TGTGCCAGCAGCCGAACCTCTGGGCGGGGGGACAATGAGCAGTTCTTC	CASSRTSGRGDNEQFF
TRBV5-1	TRBD1	TRBJ2-1	many	TGCGCCAGCAGCCTTTTGGACAGGGATGAGCAGTTCTTC	CASSLLDRDEQFF
TRBV5-1	TRBD1	TRBJ2-7	NA	TGCGCCAGCAGCTCTGGACAGGGGCCACAGAGCTCCTACGAGCAGTACTTC	CASSSGQGPQSSYEQYF
TRBV3-1	NA	TRBJ2-3	few	TGTGCCAGCAGCCATCGGGGGCCCACGGTGGCCGATACGCAGTATTTT	CASSHRGPTVADTQYF
TRBV2	NA	TRBJ1-6	few	TGTGCCAGCAGTGAAACAGGGCAGAATTCACCCCTCCACTTT	CASSETGQNSPLHF
TRBV11-1	TRBD2	TRBJ2-6	NA	TGTGCCAGCAGACTAACTAGCGGGGACTTCTCTGGGGCCAACGTCCTGACTTTC	CASRLTSGDFSGANVLTF
TRBV19	NA	TRBJ2-7	NA	TGTGCCAGTAGTATCGGAGGGGGCTCGTACGAGCAGTACTTC	CASSIGGGSYEQYF
TRBV27	NA	TRBJ2-7	many	TGTGCCAGCAGTTCCGGACGAGGGTACGAGCAGTACTTC	CASSSGRGYEQYF
TRBV5-1	TRBD1	TRBJ1-1	NA	TGCGCCAGCAGCTCAAGGACAGGGAACACTGAAGCTTTCTTT	CASSSRTGNTEAFF
TRBV5-1	TRBD2	TRBJ2-3	many	TGCGCCAGCAACGTAGCGGGCCGGCCAGATACGCAGTATTTT	CASNVAGRPDTQYF
TRBV12-3/TRBV12-4	TRBD1	TRBJ1-2	few	TGTGCCAGCAGTCCGGACAGGACGGATGGCTACACCTTC	CASSPDRTDGYTF